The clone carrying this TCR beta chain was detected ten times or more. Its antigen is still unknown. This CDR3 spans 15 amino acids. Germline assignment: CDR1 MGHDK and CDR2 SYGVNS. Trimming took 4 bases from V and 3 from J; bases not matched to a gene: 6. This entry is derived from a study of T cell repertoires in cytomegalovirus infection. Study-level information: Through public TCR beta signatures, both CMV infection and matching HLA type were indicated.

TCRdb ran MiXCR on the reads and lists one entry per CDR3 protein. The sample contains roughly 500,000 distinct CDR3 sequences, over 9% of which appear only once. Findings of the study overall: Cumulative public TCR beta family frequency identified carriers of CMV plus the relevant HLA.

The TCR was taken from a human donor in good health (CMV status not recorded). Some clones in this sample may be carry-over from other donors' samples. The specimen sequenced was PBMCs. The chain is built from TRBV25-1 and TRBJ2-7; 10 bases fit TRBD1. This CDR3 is CASSAHRDRGYEQYF. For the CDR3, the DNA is TGTGCCAGCAGTGCCCACCGGGACAGGGGCTACGAGCAGTACTTC.